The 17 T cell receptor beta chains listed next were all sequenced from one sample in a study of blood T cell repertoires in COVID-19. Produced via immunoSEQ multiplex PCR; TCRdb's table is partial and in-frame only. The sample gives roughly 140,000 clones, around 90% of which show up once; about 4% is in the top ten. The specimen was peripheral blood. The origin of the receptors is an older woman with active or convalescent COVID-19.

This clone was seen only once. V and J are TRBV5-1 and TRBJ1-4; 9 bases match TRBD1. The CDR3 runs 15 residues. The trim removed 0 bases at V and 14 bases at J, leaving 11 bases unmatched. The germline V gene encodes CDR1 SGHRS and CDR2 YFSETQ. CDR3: CASSLEGTGRSRLFF. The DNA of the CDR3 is TGCGCCAGCAGCTTGGAGGGGACAGGGAGGTCACGTCTGTTTTTT.

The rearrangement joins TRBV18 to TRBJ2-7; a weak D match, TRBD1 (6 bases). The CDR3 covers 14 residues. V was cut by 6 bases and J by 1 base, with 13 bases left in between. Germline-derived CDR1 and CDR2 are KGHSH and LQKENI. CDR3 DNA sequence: TGTGCCAGCTCCGGGACACAACTTTCCTACGAGCAGTACTTC. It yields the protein CASSGTQLSYEQYF.

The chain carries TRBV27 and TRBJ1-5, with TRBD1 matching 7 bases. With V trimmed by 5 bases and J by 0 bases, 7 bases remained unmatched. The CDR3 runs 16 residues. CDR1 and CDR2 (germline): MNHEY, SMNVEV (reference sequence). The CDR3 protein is CASSARQGNSNQPQHF. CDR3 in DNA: TGTGCCAGCAGTGCGAGACAGGGCAATAGCAATCAGCCCCAGCATTTT.

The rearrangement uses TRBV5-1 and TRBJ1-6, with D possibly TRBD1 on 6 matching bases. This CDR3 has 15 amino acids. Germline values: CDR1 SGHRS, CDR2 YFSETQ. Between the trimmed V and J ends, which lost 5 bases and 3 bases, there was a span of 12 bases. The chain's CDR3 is CASRLQDSYNSPLHF. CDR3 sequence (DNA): TGCGCCAGCAGGCTTCAGGACAGCTATAATTCACCCCTCCACTTT.

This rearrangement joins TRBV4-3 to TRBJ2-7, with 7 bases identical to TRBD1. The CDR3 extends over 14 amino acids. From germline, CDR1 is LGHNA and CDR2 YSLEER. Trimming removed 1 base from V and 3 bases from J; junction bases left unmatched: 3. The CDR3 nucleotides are TGCGCCAGCAGCCAAGCCTACAGGGGCTACGAGCAGTACTTC. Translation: CASSQAYRGYEQYF.

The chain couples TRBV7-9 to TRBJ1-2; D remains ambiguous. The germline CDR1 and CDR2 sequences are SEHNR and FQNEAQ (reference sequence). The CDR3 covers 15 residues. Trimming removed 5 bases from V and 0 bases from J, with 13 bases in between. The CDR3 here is CASSRPEGANYGYTF. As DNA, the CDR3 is TGTGCCAGCAGCCGGCCCGAGGGAGCTAACTATGGCTACACCTTC. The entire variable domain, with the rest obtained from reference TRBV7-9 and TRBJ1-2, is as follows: DTGVSQNPRHKITKRGQNVTFRCDPISEHNRLYWYRQTLGQGPEFLTYFQNEAQLEKSRLLSDRFSAERPKGSFSTLEIQRTEQGDSAMYLCASSRPEGANYGYTFGSGTRLTVV.

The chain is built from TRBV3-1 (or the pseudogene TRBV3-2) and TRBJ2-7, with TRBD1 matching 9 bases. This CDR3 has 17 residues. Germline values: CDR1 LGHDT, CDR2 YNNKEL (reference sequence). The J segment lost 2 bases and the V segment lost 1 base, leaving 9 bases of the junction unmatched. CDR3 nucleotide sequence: TGTGCCAGCAGCCAAGGTCCCCCCGGGACAGGGACCTACGAGCAGTACTTC. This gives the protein CASSQGPPGTGTYEQYF.

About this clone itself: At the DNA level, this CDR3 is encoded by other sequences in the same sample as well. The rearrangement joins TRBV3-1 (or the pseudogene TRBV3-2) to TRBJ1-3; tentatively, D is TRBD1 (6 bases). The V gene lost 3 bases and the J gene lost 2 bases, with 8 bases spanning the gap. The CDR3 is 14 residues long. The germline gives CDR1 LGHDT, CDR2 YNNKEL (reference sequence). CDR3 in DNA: TGTGCCAGCAGCCAGACAGGAACTGGAAACACCATATATTTT. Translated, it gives CASSQTGTGNTIYF.

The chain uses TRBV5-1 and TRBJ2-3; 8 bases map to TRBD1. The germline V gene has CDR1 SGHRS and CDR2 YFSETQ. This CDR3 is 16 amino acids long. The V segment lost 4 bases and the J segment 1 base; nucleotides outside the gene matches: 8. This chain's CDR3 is CASSGGDRWGTDTQYF. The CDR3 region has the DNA TGCGCCAGCAGCGGTGGGGACAGGTGGGGCACAGATACGCAGTATTTT.

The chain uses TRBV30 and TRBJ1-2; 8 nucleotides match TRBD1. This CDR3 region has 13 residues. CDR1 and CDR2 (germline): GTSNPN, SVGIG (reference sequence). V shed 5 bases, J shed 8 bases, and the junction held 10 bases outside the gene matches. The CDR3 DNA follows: TGTGCCTGGGATTTTCAGGGGGCTAGCGGCTACACCTTC. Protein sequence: CAWDFQGASGYTF.

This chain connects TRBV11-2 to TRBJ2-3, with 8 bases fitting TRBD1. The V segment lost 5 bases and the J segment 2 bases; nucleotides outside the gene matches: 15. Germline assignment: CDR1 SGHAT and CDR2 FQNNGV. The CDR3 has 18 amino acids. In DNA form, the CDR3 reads TGTGCCAGCAGCCCTACACTAAGGACAGGGAGTATCACAGATACGCAGTATTTT. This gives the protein CASSPTLRTGSITDTQYF. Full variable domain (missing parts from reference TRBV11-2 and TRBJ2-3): EAGVAQSPRYKIIEKRQSVAFWCNPISGHATLYWYQQILGQGPKLLIQFQNNGVVDDSQLPKDRFSAERLKGVDSTLKIQPAKLEDSAVYLCASSPTLRTGSITDTQYFGPGTRLTVL.

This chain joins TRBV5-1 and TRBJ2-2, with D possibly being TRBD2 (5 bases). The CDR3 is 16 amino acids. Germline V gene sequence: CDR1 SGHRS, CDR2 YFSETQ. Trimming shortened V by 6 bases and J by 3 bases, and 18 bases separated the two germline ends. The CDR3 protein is CASNPNDARDTGELFF. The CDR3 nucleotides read TGCGCCAGCAACCCGAACGATGCGCGGGACACCGGGGAGCTGTTTTTT.

The CDR3 bases are TGTGCCAGCAGTTTAGGAGGTTTCACTGAAGCTTTCTTT. Translating gives CASSLGGFTEAFF. The chain links TRBV12-3 or TRBV12-4 to TRBJ1-1, with no clear D. The V gene lost 1 base and the J gene lost 4 bases, with 7 bases spanning the gap. The CDR3 consists of 13 residues.

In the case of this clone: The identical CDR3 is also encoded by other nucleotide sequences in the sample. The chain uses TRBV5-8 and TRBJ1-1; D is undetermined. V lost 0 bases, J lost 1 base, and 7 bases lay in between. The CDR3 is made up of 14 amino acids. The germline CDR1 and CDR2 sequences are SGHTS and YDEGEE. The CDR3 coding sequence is TGTGCCAGCAGCTTGGCGCGGGGGAACACTGAAGCTTTCTTT. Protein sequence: CASSLARGNTEAFF.

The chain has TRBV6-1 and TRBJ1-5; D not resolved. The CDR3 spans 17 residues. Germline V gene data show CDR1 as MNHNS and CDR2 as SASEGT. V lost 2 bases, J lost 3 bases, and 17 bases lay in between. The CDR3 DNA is TGTGCCAGCAGTGAATCGGTTGGGAGGACTCACAATCAGCCCCAGCATTTT. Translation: CASSESVGRTHNQPQHF.

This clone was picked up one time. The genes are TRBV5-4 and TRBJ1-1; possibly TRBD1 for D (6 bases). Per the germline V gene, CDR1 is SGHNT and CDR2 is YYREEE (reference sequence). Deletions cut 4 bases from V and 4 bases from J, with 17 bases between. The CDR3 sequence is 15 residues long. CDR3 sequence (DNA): TGTGCCAGCAGCGGCGGAATCCAAGGGGGCACTGAAGCTTTCTTT. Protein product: CASSGGIQGGTEAFF. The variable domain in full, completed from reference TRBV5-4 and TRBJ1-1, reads ETGVTQSPTHLIKTRGQQVTLRCSSQSGHNTVSWYQQALGQGPQFIFQYYREEENGRGNFPPRFSGLQFPNYSSELNVNALELDDSALYLCASSGGIQGGTEAFFGQGTRLTVV.

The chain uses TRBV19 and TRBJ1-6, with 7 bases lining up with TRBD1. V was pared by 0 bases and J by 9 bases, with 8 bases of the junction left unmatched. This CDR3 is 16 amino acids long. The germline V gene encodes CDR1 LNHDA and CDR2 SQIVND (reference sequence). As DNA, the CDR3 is TGTGCCAGTAGTATAGAAGGGGCGGCAGGGGGTTCACCCCTCCACTTT. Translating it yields CASSIEGAAGGSPLHF.